This TCR beta chain emerged from a study of cytomegalovirus exposure and HLA in healthy donors. Study details: An early data release held tens of millions of unique TCRs from HLA-typed donors.

Study-wide results and caveats: Earlier analysis looked at TCR beta V segments, and most were productive about 87% or about 30% of the time. Donors belonging to an Asian-associated ancestry cluster reportedly showed fewer N-insertions in productive TCRs than the 666-donor mean, according to what a later analysis found. Reportedly, cytomegalovirus status was diagnosed with high sensitivity and specificity.

Deletions cut 0 bases from V and 2 bases from J, with 11 bases between. The length of the CDR3 is 15 residues. The germline V gene has CDR1 GTSNPN and CDR2 SVGIG (reference sequence). As regards this clone: As yet, its antigen is unknown.

Primers included in the PCR were 60 Vbeta and 13 Jbeta primers. Only in-frame clones appear in the TCRdb table, and some are missing; sequencing was by immunoSEQ multiplex PCR. The sample records around 91,000 clones, 55% to 75% being singletons. The chain joins TRBV30 to TRBJ2-1; D may be TRBD2 (5 bases). The sample taken for sequencing was PBMCs. This sequence was found in a man aged 55 to 69 in good health and CMV-seronegative. The CDR3 DNA reads TGTGCCTGGAGTGTACTTGCGGGTACCTACAATGAGCAGTTCTTC. Translation: CAWSVLAGTYNEQFF.